A selection of T cell receptor beta chains follows, all from one sample in a study of T cells in Graves' hyperthyroidism and ophthalmopathy. Each CDR3 protein gets one entry after TCRdb re-called the multiplex PCR reads with MiXCR. Seen here are roughly 660,000 distinct CDR3 sequences, around 16% observed once, and the top ten hold 15%. The sample taken for sequencing was blood. The receptors were sampled from a man aged 45 to 65 with Graves' hyperthyroidism. CDR3s include the opening cysteine and the closing phenylalanine or tryptophan. D genes are given only for firm matches. Clone size, where shown, is once, few, many, or a class for clones that have expanded.

abundance,d_gene,j_gene,v_gene,CDR3aa,CDR3nt
few,TRBD1,TRBJ2-3,TRBV4-3,CASSQVASGQGVSNTQYF,TGCGCCAGCAGCCAAGTGGCATCGGGACAGGGGGTCTCTAATACGCAGTATTTT
NA,TRBD1,TRBJ2-5,TRBV27,CASRSGTGEETQYF,TGTGCCAGCAGATCTGGGACAGGGGAAGAGACCCAGTACTTC
many,NA,TRBJ2-7,TRBV28,CASSLIAAGPSYEQYF,TGTGCCAGCAGTTTAATCGCGGCAGGTCCCTCCTACGAGCAGTACTTC
many,TRBD2,TRBJ2-1,TRBV27,CASSLSGRAPYNEQFF,TGTGCCAGCAGTTTGAGCGGGAGGGCCCCCTACAATGAGCAGTTCTTC
many,NA,TRBJ2-7,TRBV10-3,CAISESVPGRVMEQYF,TGTGCCATCAGTGAGTCGGTCCCGGGACGGGTAATGGAGCAGTACTTC
NA,TRBD2,TRBJ2-7,TRBV2,CASSATSGVTYEQYF,TGTGCCAGCAGCGCAACTAGCGGGGTCACCTACGAGCAGTACTTC
few,NA,TRBJ2-1,TRBV20-1,CSVRRVVWGRGSYNEQFF,TGCAGTGTCAGAAGAGTGGTATGGGGGAGAGGTTCCTACAATGAGCAGTTCTTC
few,NA,TRBJ2-3,TRBV19,CASSADRLADTQYF,TGTGCCAGTAGCGCCGACAGGTTGGCAGATACGCAGTATTTT
many,TRBD2,TRBJ2-3,TRBV2,CASKGLATQYF,TGTGCCAGCAAAGGACTAGCGACGCAGTATTTT
NA,NA,TRBJ1-6,TRBV7-3,CASSLQSGGVGSPLHF,TGTGCCAGCAGCTTACAAAGTGGGGGAGTGGGTTCACCCCTCCACTTT
many,NA,TRBJ1-1,TRBV6-2/TRBV6-3,CASIPLFRTPNTEAFF,TGTGCCAGCATACCCCTATTCCGGACCCCGAACACTGAAGCTTTCTTT
many,NA,TRBJ1-6,TRBV11-2,CASSFNGGPLHF,TGTGCCAGCAGCTTTAACGGCGGACCCCTCCACTTT
few,TRBD1,TRBJ2-1,TRBV2,CASGGGQGQFF,TGTGCCAGCGGAGGGGGACAGGGGCAGTTCTTC
many,NA,TRBJ2-5,TRBV18,CASSPRQETQYF,TGTGCCAGCTCACCCCGCCAAGAGACCCAGTACTTC
many,TRBD2,TRBJ2-5,TRBV10-3,CATKLTSGAEETQYF,TGTGCCACCAAATTGACTAGCGGGGCGGAGGAGACCCAGTACTTC
NA,TRBD2,TRBJ2-3,TRBV19,CASGGLAGSPGDTQYF,TGTGCCAGCGGGGGTCTAGCGGGGAGCCCGGGGGATACGCAGTATTTT
NA,TRBD1,TRBJ1-2,TRBV19,CASISTGGSYGYTF,TGTGCCAGTATCTCAACAGGGGGCAGCTATGGCTACACCTTC
NA,NA,TRBJ1-4,TRBV20-1,CSTKGREKLFF,TGCAGTACCAAGGGTCGGGAAAAACTGTTTTTT
many,TRBD2,TRBJ2-3,TRBV28,CASSFPPGLAGGASTDTQYF,TGTGCCAGCAGTTTCCCCCCTGGACTAGCGGGAGGCGCTAGCACAGATACGCAGTATTTT
many,NA,TRBJ1-6,TRBV12-3/TRBV12-4,CASSLEGPESPLHF,TGTGCCAGCAGTTTAGAGGGACCGGAGTCACCCCTCCACTTT